Listed below are T cell receptor beta chains from one sample, sequenced in a study of shared clonotypes between healthy human individuals. The protocol was immunoSEQ multiplex PCR, while the TCRdb copy is restricted to in-frame clones and leaves out a portion. This table holds 2 million to 2.5 million clones, approximately 96% found once. The sample comprised naive CD4+ T cells sorted from blood. The receptors originated from a young man in good health. The CDR3 runs from the conserved cysteine through the conserved F or W. D genes are given only for firm matches. Size is omitted from some rows. Given values are once, few, many or a class for expanded clones.

v_gene: TRBV29-1; j_gene: TRBJ2-5; d_gene: TRBD1; abundance: .; CDR3aa: CSVAYRGPQETQYF; CDR3nt: TGCAGCGTTGCATACAGGGGGCCTCAAGAGACCCAGTACTTC
v_gene: TRBV30; j_gene: TRBJ2-4; d_gene: .; abundance: .; CDR3aa: CAWNHGNIQYF; CDR3nt: TGTGCCTGGAATCATGGAAACATTCAGTACTTC
v_gene: TRBV5-8; j_gene: TRBJ2-1; d_gene: .; abundance: .; CDR3aa: CASSYDRHNEQFF; CDR3nt: TGTGCCAGCAGCTACGACAGACACAATGAGCAGTTCTTC
v_gene: TRBV5-1; j_gene: TRBJ2-7; d_gene: .; abundance: once; CDR3aa: CASSLLGQYSYEQYF; CDR3nt: TGCGCCAGCAGCTTGCTGGGGCAATACTCCTACGAGCAGTACTTC
v_gene: TRBV7-3; j_gene: TRBJ2-2; d_gene: TRBD1; abundance: .; CDR3aa: CASRTGVDGELFF; CDR3nt: TGTGCCAGCAGAACAGGGGTGGACGGGGAGCTGTTTTTT
v_gene: TRBV5-1; j_gene: TRBJ2-5; d_gene: TRBD1; abundance: .; CDR3aa: CASSAGTGQETQYF; CDR3nt: TGCGCCAGCAGCGCCGGGACAGGACAAGAGACCCAGTACTTC
v_gene: TRBV9; j_gene: TRBJ2-3; d_gene: TRBD2; abundance: .; CDR3aa: CASSLESGASTDTQYF; CDR3nt: TGTGCCAGCAGCCTTGAAAGCGGGGCTAGCACAGATACGCAGTATTTT
v_gene: TRBV6-5; j_gene: TRBJ1-3; d_gene: TRBD1; abundance: .; CDR3aa: CASSRSDRANTIYF; CDR3nt: TGTGCCAGCAGTCGCTCGGACAGGGCGAACACCATATATTTT
v_gene: TRBV27; j_gene: TRBJ2-1; d_gene: TRBD1; abundance: .; CDR3aa: CASSLSSFPGGFWNEQFF; CDR3nt: TGTGCCAGCAGTTTATCGTCATTCCCAGGGGGCTTCTGGAATGAGCAGTTCTTC
v_gene: TRBV9; j_gene: TRBJ1-1; d_gene: .; abundance: .; CDR3aa: CASSVEAWNTEAFF; CDR3nt: TGTGCCAGCAGCGTAGAAGCTTGGAACACTGAAGCTTTCTTT
v_gene: TRBV7-8; j_gene: TRBJ2-7; d_gene: .; abundance: .; CDR3aa: CASSLEAAASYEQYF; CDR3nt: TGTGCCAGCAGCTTAGAAGCGGCAGCTTCCTACGAGCAGTACTTC
v_gene: TRBV21-1; j_gene: TRBJ1-1; d_gene: .; abundance: .; CDR3aa: CASTRRQGTNTEAFF; CDR3nt: TGTGCCAGCACTCGAAGACAGGGCACGAACACTGAAGCTTTCTTT
v_gene: TRBV6-1; j_gene: TRBJ1-2; d_gene: .; abundance: .; CDR3aa: CANGEWGANGYGYTF; CDR3nt: TGTGCCAACGGGGAATGGGGGGCGAATGGCTATGGCTACACCTTC
v_gene: TRBV19; j_gene: TRBJ1-1; d_gene: .; abundance: .; CDR3aa: CASSGQYTEAFF; CDR3nt: TGTGCCTCATCAGGTCAGTACACTGAAGCTTTCTTT
v_gene: TRBV7-2; j_gene: TRBJ2-3; d_gene: TRBD2; abundance: once; CDR3aa: CASSLTAGVGAQYF; CDR3nt: TGTGCCAGCAGCTTAACGGCGGGAGTCGGAGCGCAGTATTTT
v_gene: TRBV11-2; j_gene: TRBJ2-5; d_gene: TRBD2; abundance: .; CDR3aa: CASSPRGSGVETQYF; CDR3nt: TGTGCCAGCAGCCCGCGGGGGAGCGGAGTAGAGACCCAGTACTTC
v_gene: TRBV6-5; j_gene: TRBJ2-7; d_gene: TRBD1; abundance: .; CDR3aa: CASSTRDRVEEQYF; CDR3nt: TGTGCCAGCAGTACACGGGACAGGGTTGAAGAGCAGTACTTC
v_gene: TRBV7-3; j_gene: TRBJ1-1; d_gene: .; abundance: .; CDR3aa: CASSLTGTSEAFF; CDR3nt: TGTGCCAGCAGCTTAACCGGGACCTCTGAAGCTTTCTTT
v_gene: TRBV10-3; j_gene: TRBJ1-2; d_gene: .; abundance: once; CDR3aa: CAISDDNNYGYTF; CDR3nt: TGTGCCATCAGTGATGATAATAACTATGGCTACACCTTC
v_gene: TRBV19; j_gene: TRBJ1-6; d_gene: TRBD1; abundance: few; CDR3aa: CASSIQRQGGNSPLHF; CDR3nt: TGTGCCAGTAGTATACAACGACAGGGGGGAAATTCACCCCTCCACTTT
v_gene: TRBV6-1; j_gene: TRBJ2-2; d_gene: .; abundance: .; CDR3aa: CASETMTNTGELFF; CDR3nt: TGTGCCAGCGAGACTATGACGAACACCGGGGAGCTGTTTTTT
v_gene: TRBV7-9; j_gene: TRBJ2-1; d_gene: TRBD2; abundance: .; CDR3aa: CASSYGLALYNEQFF; CDR3nt: TGTGCCAGCAGTTACGGACTAGCTCTGTACAATGAGCAGTTCTTC
v_gene: TRBV9; j_gene: TRBJ1-2; d_gene: .; abundance: once; CDR3aa: CASSVSGTKTNYGYTF; CDR3nt: TGTGCCAGCAGCGTAAGCGGGACAAAGACAAACTATGGCTACACCTTC
v_gene: TRBV6-5; j_gene: TRBJ1-6; d_gene: .; abundance: .; CDR3aa: CASQRGETYNSPLHF; CDR3nt: TGTGCCAGTCAACGGGGGGAAACCTATAATTCACCCCTCCACTTT
v_gene: TRBV6-1; j_gene: TRBJ2-2; d_gene: .; abundance: .; CDR3aa: CASSRVDTGELFF; CDR3nt: TGTGCCAGCAGCCGGGTCGACACCGGGGAGCTGTTTTTT
v_gene: TRBV25-1; j_gene: TRBJ1-1; d_gene: .; abundance: .; CDR3aa: CASSEYRNTEAFF; CDR3nt: TGTGCCAGCAGTGAATACCGGAACACTGAAGCTTTCTTT
v_gene: TRBV30; j_gene: TRBJ2-5; d_gene: TRBD1; abundance: .; CDR3aa: CAWTRQGGLQETQYF; CDR3nt: TGTGCCTGGACGAGACAGGGGGGTCTCCAAGAGACCCAGTACTTC
v_gene: TRBV28; j_gene: TRBJ1-4; d_gene: .; abundance: .; CDR3aa: CASRLNEKLFF; CDR3nt: TGTGCCAGCAGACTGAATGAAAAACTGTTTTTT
v_gene: TRBV27; j_gene: TRBJ2-7; d_gene: .; abundance: .; CDR3aa: CASSFGGGGSQYF; CDR3nt: TGTGCCAGCAGTTTTGGAGGAGGGGGGTCTCAGTACTTC
v_gene: TRBV6-4; j_gene: TRBJ2-5; d_gene: TRBD1; abundance: .; CDR3aa: CASSPTGVETQYF; CDR3nt: TGTGCCAGCAGTCCGACAGGGGTCGAGACCCAGTACTTC
v_gene: TRBV28; j_gene: TRBJ2-5; d_gene: .; abundance: .; CDR3aa: CASSLSQGQETQYF; CDR3nt: TGTGCCAGCAGTTTATCCCAGGGCCAAGAGACCCAGTACTTC
v_gene: TRBV6-5; j_gene: TRBJ1-1; d_gene: .; abundance: .; CDR3aa: CASRYTGNTEAFF; CDR3nt: TGTGCCAGCAGGTATACAGGGAACACTGAAGCTTTCTTT
v_gene: TRBV7-8; j_gene: TRBJ2-7; d_gene: TRBD1; abundance: .; CDR3aa: CASSLDRGGEQYF; CDR3nt: TGTGCCAGCAGCTTGGACAGGGGAGGCGAGCAGTACTTC
v_gene: TRBV13; j_gene: TRBJ2-7; d_gene: TRBD2; abundance: .; CDR3aa: CASSFGTSVTYEQYF; CDR3nt: TGTGCCAGCAGCTTCGGGACTAGCGTAACCTACGAGCAGTACTTC
v_gene: TRBV6-5; j_gene: TRBJ2-7; d_gene: TRBD1; abundance: .; CDR3aa: CASRVPGQGSSEQYF; CDR3nt: TGTGCCAGCAGGGTGCCGGGACAGGGTTCCTCCGAGCAGTACTTC
v_gene: TRBV6-6; j_gene: TRBJ1-1; d_gene: TRBD1; abundance: once; CDR3aa: CASGDRHNTEAFF; CDR3nt: TGTGCCAGCGGGGACAGGCATAACACTGAAGCTTTCTTT
v_gene: TRBV7-2; j_gene: TRBJ2-7; d_gene: TRBD2; abundance: .; CDR3aa: CASSFPWGGEQYF; CDR3nt: TGTGCCAGCAGCTTCCCATGGGGGGGTGAGCAGTACTTC
v_gene: TRBV6-5; j_gene: TRBJ2-2; d_gene: .; abundance: .; CDR3aa: CASTSTANTGELFF; CDR3nt: TGTGCCAGCACTTCTACAGCGAACACCGGGGAGCTGTTTTTT
v_gene: TRBV9; j_gene: TRBJ2-3; d_gene: .; abundance: once; CDR3aa: CASSVVRWGTDTQYF; CDR3nt: TGTGCCAGCAGCGTAGTCAGGTGGGGCACAGATACGCAGTATTTT
v_gene: TRBV27; j_gene: TRBJ2-4; d_gene: .; abundance: .; CDR3aa: CASSLNPNYIQYF; CDR3nt: TGTGCCAGCAGTTTGAACCCAAACTACATTCAGTACTTC
v_gene: TRBV6-5; j_gene: TRBJ1-1; d_gene: TRBD1; abundance: .; CDR3aa: CASSYDRGTGAFF; CDR3nt: TGTGCCAGCAGTTACGACAGGGGGACGGGAGCTTTCTTT
v_gene: TRBV9; j_gene: TRBJ2-5; d_gene: .; abundance: .; CDR3aa: CASSVVRETQYF; CDR3nt: TGTGCCAGCAGCGTAGTGCGAGAGACCCAGTACTTC
v_gene: TRBV30; j_gene: TRBJ2-3; d_gene: TRBD1; abundance: .; CDR3aa: CAWGQGATDTQYF; CDR3nt: TGTGCCTGGGGACAGGGGGCAACAGATACGCAGTATTTT
v_gene: TRBV6-5; j_gene: TRBJ1-1; d_gene: .; abundance: .; CDR3aa: CASSSYTEAFF; CDR3nt: TGTGCCAGCAGTTCCTACACTGAAGCTTTCTTT
v_gene: TRBV30; j_gene: TRBJ2-2; d_gene: .; abundance: .; CDR3aa: CAWSVRGATGELFF; CDR3nt: TGTGCCTGGAGTGTCCGGGGGGCCACCGGGGAGCTGTTTTTT
v_gene: TRBV11-2; j_gene: TRBJ2-1; d_gene: TRBD2; abundance: .; CDR3aa: CASSPLTGGSYNEQFF; CDR3nt: TGTGCCAGCAGCCCCCTGACGGGGGGCTCCTACAATGAGCAGTTCTTC
v_gene: TRBV19; j_gene: TRBJ1-2; d_gene: TRBD1; abundance: .; CDR3aa: CASSKPRDRAATNYGYTF; CDR3nt: TGTGCCAGTAGTAAGCCCCGGGACAGGGCGGCTACTAACTATGGCTACACCTTC
v_gene: TRBV18; j_gene: TRBJ1-1; d_gene: .; abundance: .; CDR3aa: CASSPPRTATEAFF; CDR3nt: TGTGCCAGCTCACCACCGAGGACAGCTACTGAAGCTTTCTTT
v_gene: TRBV5-1; j_gene: TRBJ2-2; d_gene: TRBD2; abundance: .; CDR3aa: CASRTSGSNTGELFF; CDR3nt: TGCGCCAGCAGAACTAGCGGATCGAACACCGGGGAGCTGTTTTTT
v_gene: TRBV20-1; j_gene: TRBJ2-1; d_gene: .; abundance: .; CDR3aa: CSAFRTNTQFF; CDR3nt: TGCAGTGCTTTCAGGACCAACACACAGTTCTTC
v_gene: TRBV15; j_gene: TRBJ1-2; d_gene: TRBD1; abundance: .; CDR3aa: CATSRDTGAYGYTF; CDR3nt: TGTGCCACCAGCAGGGATACAGGGGCCTATGGCTACACCTTC
v_gene: TRBV10-2; j_gene: TRBJ2-5; d_gene: TRBD1; abundance: .; CDR3aa: CASGDSSIGTQYF; CDR3nt: TGCGCCAGCGGGGACAGTTCGATCGGGACCCAGTACTTC
v_gene: TRBV6-1; j_gene: TRBJ2-7; d_gene: .; abundance: .; CDR3aa: CASSEALVGPSLYEQYF; CDR3nt: TGTGCCAGCAGTGAAGCGTTGGTGGGACCGAGCCTTTACGAGCAGTACTTC
v_gene: TRBV9; j_gene: TRBJ1-3; d_gene: .; abundance: .; CDR3aa: CASSIQNSGNTIYF; CDR3nt: TGTGCCAGCAGCATACAGAACTCTGGAAACACCATATATTTT
v_gene: TRBV5-4; j_gene: TRBJ1-6; d_gene: .; abundance: .; CDR3aa: CASSRTEGYSPLHF; CDR3nt: TGTGCCAGCAGTCGGACGGAGGGGTATTCACCCCTCCACTTT